The TCR beta chain described here comes from a study of cytomegalovirus exposure and HLA in healthy donors. Study findings and constraints: Excluded were some V segments that proved indistinguishable, including TRBV6-2 and TRBV6-3. The number of N-insertions in an Asian-associated ancestry cluster was reportedly below the roughly 660-donor mean in a later analysis.

As for this clone: As yet, its antigen is unknown. At one end, the junction sequence differs from germline, possibly due to a read error.

PCR primers comprised 60 Vbeta and 13 Jbeta primers. Only in-frame clones appear in the TCRdb table, and some are missing; sequencing was by immunoSEQ multiplex PCR. The sample holds 90,000 to 140,000 clones, 80% seen once. CDR1 and CDR2 from the germline V gene are SGHDT and YYEEEE. The CDR3 runs to 15 residues. Sequenced: PBMCs. V and J are TRBV5-6 and TRBJ2-7, with 8 nucleotides matching TRBD1. The TCR originated in a man aged 25 to 45 in good health and CMV-seropositive. CDR3 protein: CASSLVWTGTYEQHF. CDR3 DNA: TGTGCCAGCAGCTTGGTTTGGACAGGGACCTACGAGCAGCACTTC.